This T cell receptor beta chain is drawn from a study of control samples from healthy donors and cancer patients. Trimming cost V 5 bases and J 9 bases; bases outside gene matches: 17. CDR1 is MNHEY and CDR2 is SVGEGT in the germline V gene. The CDR3 covers 17 residues. The table came from immunoSEQ multiplex PCR; TCRdb's copy has only in-frame clones and leaves some out. Of 89,000 or so clones detected, about 87% appear once; the ten largest clones hold over 15%. The V gene is TRBV6-2 or TRBV6-3, the J gene TRBJ2-1; 9 nucleotides match TRBD1. Sequencing used blood. This TCR came from a man aged 50 or older in good health. The CDR3 here is CASSPGQGRTSLGEQFF. CDR3 nucleotides: TGTGCCAGCAGTCCGGGACAGGGTCGGACTAGTTTGGGTGAGCAGTTCTTC.